These T cell receptor beta chains were read from a single sample in a study of blood T cell repertoires in COVID-19. Only in-frame clones appear in the TCRdb table, and some are missing; sequencing was by immunoSEQ multiplex PCR. This sample yields 65,000 to 95,000 clones, of which just under 80% are seen a single time; around 34% belongs to the top ten. The sample was peripheral blood. All receptors derive from a man aged 55 to 70 with COVID-19, enrolled during active disease. CDR3s leave out the opening cysteine and the closing phenylalanine or tryptophan.

TRBJ2-7,TRBV6-6,ASSYPRTPDYEQY
TRBJ1-2,TRBV6-6,ASSMTGDGYT
TRBJ2-1,TRBV19,ASSLLAGMDNEQF
TRBJ2-3,TRBV5-1,ASSLEGHGTDTQY
TRBJ1-4,TRBV2,VSARDRGRNEKLF
TRBJ2-1,TRBV5-1,ASSVSQTGGKWF
TRBJ1-5,TRBV2,ASSADGGRNQPQH
TRBJ2-7,TRBV9,ASSQGQGRHEQY
TRBJ1-5,TRBV5-8,ASSLPGQGNQPQH
TRBJ1-4,TRBV11-2,ASSLDLGRRT
TRBJ1-6,TRBV4-2,ASSQDQGSYYNSPLH
TRBJ1-1,TRBV11-2,ASSLDYNLEAF
TRBJ2-7,TRBV7-9,ASSLGGVGQAGLEQY
TRBJ2-2,TRBV7-6,ASSPVGGQDTGELF
TRBJ1-2,TRBV6-5,ASTSQGQNYGYT
TRBJ1-1,TRBV14,ASSRRQGSTEAF
TRBJ2-7,TRBV6-1,ASSEEWPRGVEQY
TRBJ1-2,TRBV6-6,ASSYNQGLDYGYT
TRBJ2-7,TRBV3-1/TRBV3-2,ASSQDSIGTAYEQY
TRBJ2-7,TRBV5-1,ASSSGRGQGKGEQY
TRBJ1-1,TRBV19,ASSIPRFGAF
TRBJ2-7,TRBV7-8,ASSLLPDLEVQY
TRBJ2-6,TRBV7-8,ASSLGRTSGVGAANVLT
TRBJ1-2,TRBV19,ASSMAGISSVVFGYT
TRBJ1-1,TRBV6-4,ASSDTEDRGHGASTEAF
TRBJ2-2,TRBV6-2/TRBV6-3,ASSYNRGRSGELF
TRBJ2-5,TRBV6-5,ASRPRRGGGETQY
TRBJ1-5,TRBV6-5,ASSYRTGDQPQH
TRBJ2-2,TRBV9,ASKGQADTGELF
TRBJ2-5,TRBV6-1,ASSESPRTSGREVAQY
TRBJ2-3,TRBV7-9,ASSLLSTDTQY
TRBJ1-6,TRBV3-1/TRBV3-2,ASSQGPGGISPLH
TRBJ2-5,TRBV29-1,SACSGLQETQY
TRBJ1-1,TRBV6-5,VAEGNTEAF
TRBJ1-1,TRBV18,ASSPVSFGGNTEAF
TRBJ2-2,TRBV3-1/TRBV3-2,ASTSWTSGDGELF
TRBJ2-5,TRBV27,ASSFGYLAQETQY
TRBJ2-1,TRBV7-2,ASSLSTSGNNEQF
TRBJ2-3,TRBV7-3,ASSSLSGGTDTQY
TRBJ1-1,TRBV19,ASSIQTGFTEAF
TRBJ1-1,TRBV5-1,ASSPTGGSPEAF
TRBJ2-6,TRBV19,ASREGAAPNVLT
TRBJ1-2,TRBV29-1,SVEERDGYT
TRBJ2-1,TRBV2,ASQAVPSYNEQF
TRBJ2-3,TRBV12-5,ASGTEVGTQY
TRBJ2-3,TRBV5-8,ASSLGTDSTDTQY
TRBJ2-7,TRBV7-2,ASNYGQNEQY
TRBJ2-7,TRBV9,ASSPGLAMVGEQY
TRBJ2-1,TRBV6-2/TRBV6-3,ASSYTGGPHEQF
TRBJ2-1,TRBV18,ASSPDRVAYNEQF
TRBJ2-5,TRBV4-1,ASSQELKTSGRAVAQY
TRBJ2-1,TRBV7-9,ASSLDTGTGGRGEQF
TRBJ2-5,TRBV11-2,ASSLGAPRLVETQY
TRBJ2-7,TRBV12-3/TRBV12-4,ASIRTGGYEQY
TRBJ2-4,TRBV5-1,ASSLGGLLAKNIQY
TRBJ1-6,TRBV5-1,ASSPGGGNSPLH
TRBJ1-2,TRBV29-1,SAGTGQDYGYT
TRBJ1-2,TRBV29-1,SVFLGGGVGYT
TRBJ1-1,TRBV6-5,ASGIQGLTEAF
TRBJ2-1,TRBV9,ASTSGTSYNEQF